The 25 T cell receptor beta chains listed next were all sequenced from one sample in a study of PD-1 blockade in mismatch repair-deficient tumors. Sequencing was performed with immunoSEQ multiplex PCR; in TCRdb, only in-frame clones are kept and a portion is missing. Of roughly 110,000 clones in the sample, about three quarters were seen once. This material consisted of peripheral blood, taken about 60 weeks after starting pembrolizumab. All receptors derive from an adult with mismatch repair-deficient cancer.

This chain connects TRBV9 to TRBJ2-5, with a possible D match to TRBD2 (6 bases). Germline V lookup: CDR1 SGDLS, CDR2 YYNGEE. This CDR3 spans 14 amino acids. Trimming removed 3 bases at V and 4 bases at J, with 13 bases between. The CDR3 DNA sequence: TGTGCCAGCAGCGGGGAGGCCGGCGGAGAGACCCAGTACTTC. The encoded protein is CASSGEAGGETQYF.

The chain has TRBV4-3 and TRBJ2-7, with 8 bases fitting TRBD2. CDR3 size: 13 residues. Germline assignment: CDR1 LGHNA and CDR2 YSLEER. With V trimmed by 2 bases and J by 5 bases, 2 bases remained unmatched. CDR3 residues: CASSQQRGNEQYF. CDR3 coding DNA: TGCGCCAGCAGCCAACAGCGGGGGAACGAGCAGTACTTC.

The chain uses TRBV5-6 and TRBJ2-3; TRBD2 matches 12 bases. J was trimmed by 0 bases and V by 4 bases; bases with no gene match: 6. The CDR3 length is 17 residues. Germline-derived CDR1 and CDR2 are SGHDT and YYEEEE. This CDR3 reads CASSLRTSGTSTDTQYF. The CDR3 coding sequence is TGTGCCAGCAGCCTCCGGACTAGCGGGACTAGCACAGATACGCAGTATTTT.

This chain uses TRBV19 with TRBJ2-7, with 12 bases matching TRBD1. The germline gives CDR1 LNHDA, CDR2 SQIVND (reference sequence). CDR3 length: 17 residues. The ends lost 6 bases at V and 4 bases at J; junction bases unmatched: 13. CDR3 nucleotide sequence: TGTGCCAGTAGCTATCTTCATATGGGACAGGGGGCATACGAGCAGTACTTC. This codes for CASSYLHMGQGAYEQYF.

The chain joins TRBV6-6 to TRBJ2-7; D perhaps matches TRBD2 (5 bases). The CDR3 is 14 residues long. V was cut by 4 bases and J by 3 bases, with 13 bases left in between. The V gene's germline CDR1 is MNHNY and CDR2 SVGAGI (reference sequence). The CDR3 protein is CASSFSGESYEQYF. The CDR3 DNA is TGTGCCAGCAGTTTCTCCGGGGAAAGCTACGAGCAGTACTTC.

The chain uses TRBV7-6 and TRBJ2-7, with no clear D. The germline V and J ends were trimmed by 5 bases and 4 bases, with 9 bases remaining between them. This CDR3 spans 12 amino acids. Germline CDR1 reads SGHVS; CDR2 reads FNYEAQ. This CDR3 is CASSPTGYEQYF. The CDR3 DNA sequence: TGTGCCAGCAGCCCCACGGGTTACGAGCAGTACTTC.

The V gene is TRBV6-1, the J gene TRBJ2-5; 11 nucleotides match TRBD2. V lost 3 bases, J lost 8 bases, and 8 bases stayed unmatched. Germline-derived CDR1 and CDR2 are MNHNS and SASEGT. The CDR3 contains 15 residues. The CDR3 region is CASSDLLAGDDTQYF. The CDR3 DNA sequence: TGTGCCAGCAGTGACTTACTAGCGGGAGATGATACCCAGTACTTC.

This clone was seen only a few times. The chain joins TRBV6-1 to TRBJ1-3; D gene unclear. The CDR3 extends over 12 amino acids. CDR1 and CDR2 from the germline V gene are MNHNS and SASEGT. The germline V and J ends were trimmed by 2 bases and 7 bases, with 6 bases remaining between them. The chain's CDR3 is CASSETRNTIYF. DNA for the CDR3: TGTGCCAGCAGTGAAACCCGGAACACCATATATTTT.

The chain is built from TRBV30 and TRBJ2-7; TRBD2 matches 8 bases. The germline gives CDR1 GTSNPN, CDR2 SVGIG (reference sequence). The CDR3 length is 13 residues. Trimming cost V 1 base and J 4 bases; bases outside gene matches: 3. The DNA for the CDR3 is TGTGCCTGGAGTGCGGGAGGGGTGTACGAGCAGTACTTC. Protein sequence: CAWSAGGVYEQYF.

V and J are TRBV19 and TRBJ2-2; 8 bases match TRBD2. V trimming: 5 bases; J trimming: 5 bases; junction bases outside the gene matches: 7. The length of the CDR3 is 15 residues. Looked up from germline, CDR1 is LNHDA and CDR2 is SQIVND (reference sequence). This CDR3 is CASSPQTGGTGELFF. CDR3 in DNA: TGTGCCAGTAGTCCCCAGACGGGAGGGACCGGGGAGCTGTTTTTT.

The CDR3 bases are TGTGCCAGCAGAGACGGGGGGGACAATGAGCAGTTCTTC. This encodes CASRDGGDNEQFF. The chain is built from TRBV9 and TRBJ2-1; the match to TRBD2 covers 8 bases. V was pared by 5 bases and J by 5 bases, with 3 bases of the junction left unmatched. This CDR3 has 13 amino acids. Germline V CDR1 and CDR2: SGDLS, YYNGEE.

The chain employs TRBV4-2 and TRBJ2-1, with 8 bases fitting TRBD2. Germline V gene lookup returns CDR1 LGHNA and CDR2 YNFKEQ. The CDR3 runs 16 residues. J gave up 4 bases and V 0 bases, and 5 bases lay outside the gene matches. This chain's CDR3 is CASSQEELAAYNEQFF. In nucleotides, the CDR3 is TGTGCCAGCAGCCAAGAAGAACTAGCGGCTTACAATGAGCAGTTCTTC.

V is TRBV11-2 and J is TRBJ2-2; 7 bases map to TRBD2. The germline V gene has CDR1 SGHAT and CDR2 FQNNGV. V shed 5 bases and J 4 bases; nucleotides not matched to a gene: 13. The CDR3 runs to 17 residues. The CDR3 coding sequence is TGTGCCAGCAGCCCTACCCCCGGGACTATGGGCACCGGGGAGCTGTTTTTT. Encoded protein: CASSPTPGTMGTGELFF.

The V gene is TRBV6-5, the J gene TRBJ2-1; perhaps TRBD2 as D (6 bases). V lost 0 bases to trimming and J lost 9 bases, with 18 bases between them. The CDR3 covers 16 residues. The germline V gene encodes CDR1 MNHEY and CDR2 SVGAGI. The CDR3 sequence is CASSYSAAGLIGEQFF. CDR3 coding DNA: TGTGCCAGCAGTTACTCGGCGGCGGGGCTAATTGGTGAGCAGTTCTTC.

V is TRBV10-3 and J is TRBJ1-2; D uncertain. The CDR3 is made up of 13 amino acids. Deletions cut 3 bases from V and 5 bases from J, with 10 bases between. Germline lookup yields CDR1 ENHRY and CDR2 SYGVKD. The CDR3, as DNA: TGTGCCATCAGTGAAACAGCTTATTATGGCTACACCTTC. It is translated as CAISETAYYGYTF.

The gene calls are TRBV11-2 and TRBJ1-2; 9 bases line up with TRBD1. CDR1 is SGHAT and CDR2 is FQNNGV in the germline V gene. V lost 0 bases to trimming and J lost 7 bases; unmatched junction nucleotides: 3. This CDR3 is 14 amino acids long. CDR3 DNA: TGTGCCAGCAGCTTAGATGGGACAGGGATTGGCTACACCTTC. Translated, it gives CASSLDGTGIGYTF.

This sequence joins TRBV2 and TRBJ2-3; D call uncertain. The CDR3 runs to 17 residues. The V end lost 3 bases, the J end lost 0 bases, and 16 bases lay between the germline ends. Germline lookup yields CDR1 SNHLY and CDR2 FYNNEI. CDR3: CASSDSRLDPSTDTQYF. Here the CDR3 DNA reads TGTGCCAGCAGTGACTCTCGTCTAGACCCCAGCACAGATACGCAGTATTTT.

This sequence joins TRBV5-1 and TRBJ1-5, with D possibly TRBD1 on 6 matching bases. Germline CDR1 is SGHRS and CDR2 is YFSETQ. V lost 0 bases, J lost 2 bases, and 9 bases lay in between. The CDR3 has 15 amino acids. The CDR3 reads CASSLEQGRNQPQHF. The CDR3 region has the DNA TGCGCCAGCAGCTTGGAACAGGGTCGCAATCAGCCCCAGCATTTT.

The V call is TRBV5-1, the J call TRBJ2-3; D is undetermined. The V and J ends lost 0 bases and 5 bases respectively, with 10 bases between them. The germline gives CDR1 SGHRS, CDR2 YFSETQ. The CDR3 runs to 14 residues. DNA for the CDR3: TGCGCCAGCAGCTTGGGGGGAATCAAAGATACGCAGTATTTT. Translating it yields CASSLGGIKDTQYF.

The chain has TRBV6-1 and TRBJ2-5; 7 nucleotides line up with TRBD2. Germline V gives CDR1 MNHNS, CDR2 SASEGT. CDR3 size: 15 residues. The junction had 4 bases not matched to a gene; V was cut back by 2 bases and J by 1 base. The CDR3 spells CASSEMAGAQETQYF. CDR3 nucleotides: TGTGCCAGCAGTGAAATGGCGGGAGCCCAAGAGACCCAGTACTTC.

This chain joins TRBV18 and TRBJ2-3, with D hard to call. This CDR3 contains 14 residues. Deletions cut 3 bases from V and 1 base from J, with 8 bases between. In germline, CDR1 is KGHSH, CDR2 LQKENI. CDR3 nucleotide sequence: TGTGCCAGCTCACCGCAAGCCCGCACAGATACGCAGTATTTT. Its translation: CASSPQARTDTQYF. The full variable domain, in which reference TRBV18 and TRBJ2-3 provide the parts outside the CDR3, is NAGVMQNPRHLVRRRGQEARLRCSPMKGHSHVYWYRQLPEEGLKFMVYLQKENIIDESGMPKERFSAEFPKEGPSILRIQQVVRGDSAAYFCASSPQARTDTQYFGPGTRLTVL.

The V gene is TRBV9, the J gene TRBJ2-1; D is perhaps TRBD1 (5 bases). The germline V gene has CDR1 SGDLS and CDR2 YYNGEE. The CDR3 covers 15 residues. The germline V and J ends were trimmed by 4 bases and 1 base, with 12 bases remaining between them. The CDR3 is CASSLWGESYNEQFF. The CDR3, as DNA: TGTGCCAGCAGCCTCTGGGGCGAGTCCTACAATGAGCAGTTCTTC. Complete variable domain (other parts from reference TRBV9 and TRBJ2-1): DSGVTQTPKHLITATGQRVTLRCSPRSGDLSVYWYQQSLDQGLQFLIQYYNGEERAKGNILERFSAQQFPDLHSELNLSSLELGDSALYFCASSLWGESYNEQFFGPGTRLTVL.

The chain joins TRBV6-5 to TRBJ2-5, with 9 nucleotides matching TRBD2. The CDR3 runs to 16 residues. Unmatched junction bases numbered 10, after V lost 4 bases and J lost 4 bases. Germline values: CDR1 MNHEY, CDR2 SVGAGI. CDR3 residues: CASSLHSGSSGETQYF. DNA for the CDR3: TGTGCCAGCAGTTTACATAGCGGGAGTTCGGGAGAGACCCAGTACTTC.

V is TRBV5-6 and J is TRBJ1-5; the match to TRBD1 covers 7 bases. CDR1 is SGHDT and CDR2 is YYEEEE in the germline V gene. Germline trimming cut 4 bases from V and 4 bases from J; bases unmatched to any gene: 8. The CDR3 contains 15 residues. The CDR3 loop reads CASSRSGQANQPQHF. The CDR3 DNA reads TGTGCCAGCAGCCGCTCAGGACAGGCTAATCAGCCCCAGCATTTT.

This clone was observed a handful of times. J is TRBJ2-7 and V is TRBV7-2; D is undetermined. V lost 2 bases, J lost 2 bases, and 10 bases lay in between. The germline gives CDR1 SGHTA, CDR2 FQGNSA. This CDR3 spans 14 amino acids. Here the CDR3 DNA reads TGTGCCAGCAGCTTAATTGGTACAGCCTACGAGCAGTACTTC. Translated: CASSLIGTAYEQYF.